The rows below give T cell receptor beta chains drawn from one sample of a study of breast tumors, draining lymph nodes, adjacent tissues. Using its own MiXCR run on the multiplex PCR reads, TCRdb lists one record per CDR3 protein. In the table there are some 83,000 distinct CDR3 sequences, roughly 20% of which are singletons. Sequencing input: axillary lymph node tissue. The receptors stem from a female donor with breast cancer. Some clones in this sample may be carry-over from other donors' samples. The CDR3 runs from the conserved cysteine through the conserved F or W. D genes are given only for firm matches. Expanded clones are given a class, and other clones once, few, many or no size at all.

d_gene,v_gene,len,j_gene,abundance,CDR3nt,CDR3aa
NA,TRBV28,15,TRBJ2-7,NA,TGTGCCAGCAGTTTACGGGGGCAAGATTCCTACGAGCAGTACTTC,CASSLRGQDSYEQYF
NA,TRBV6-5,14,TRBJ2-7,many,TGTGCCACCCAGGGTAGAGGGCTCTCCCACGAGCAGTACTTC,CATQGRGLSHEQYF
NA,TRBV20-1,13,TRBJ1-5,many,TGCAGTGCTAGAGATGTCTGGGAGCAGCCCCAGCATTTT,CSARDVWEQPQHF
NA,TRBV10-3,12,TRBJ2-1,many,TGTGCCCTAGGGGGGGAAGGCAATGAGCAGTTCTTC,CALGGEGNEQFF
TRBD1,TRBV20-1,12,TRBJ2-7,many,TGCAGTGCTAGGACAGGGCCCAACGAGCAGTACTTC,CSARTGPNEQYF
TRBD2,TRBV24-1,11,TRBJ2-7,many,TGTGCCACCAGTTGGGAGGGGGAGCAGTACTTC,CATSWEGEQYF
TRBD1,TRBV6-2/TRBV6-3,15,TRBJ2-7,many,TGTGCCAGCAGTTACTCGAGACAGGGCCCCTACGAGCAGTACTTC,CASSYSRQGPYEQYF
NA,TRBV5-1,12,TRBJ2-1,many,TGCGCCAGCAGCTTGGGACTAGATGAGCAGTTCTTC,CASSLGLDEQFF
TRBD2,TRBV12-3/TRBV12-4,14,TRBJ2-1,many,TGTGCCAGCATGACTAGCGGGAGTAGCTATGAGCAGTTCTTC,CASMTSGSSYEQFF
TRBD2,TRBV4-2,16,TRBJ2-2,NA,TGTGCCAGCAGCCAAGAAACGGGAGGGCCCCCCGGGGAGCTGTTTTTT,CASSQETGGPPGELFF
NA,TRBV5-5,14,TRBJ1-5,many,TGTGCCAGCAGCAGAGAATATAGCAATCAGCCCCAGCATTTT,CASSREYSNQPQHF
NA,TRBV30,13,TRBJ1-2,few,TGTGCCTGGAGTGTAAAGGGAGCTTGGGGCTACACCTTC,CAWSVKGAWGYTF
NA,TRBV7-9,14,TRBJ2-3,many,TGTGCCAGCAGCGGGAACAAATCGCCTGATACGCAGTATTTT,CASSGNKSPDTQYF
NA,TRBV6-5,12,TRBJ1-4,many,TGTGCCAGCTCCAGGGTAGGGGAAAAACTGTTTTTT,CASSRVGEKLFF
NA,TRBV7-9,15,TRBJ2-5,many,TGTGCCAGCAGCCCTTACGGGGGTGAGACCGAGACCCAGTACTTC,CASSPYGGETETQYF
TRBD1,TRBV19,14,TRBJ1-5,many,TGTGCCAGTAGTACCACGACAGGGAATCAGCCCCAGCATTTT,CASSTTTGNQPQHF
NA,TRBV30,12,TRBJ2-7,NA,TGTGCCTGGAGTGTATTTCCTTACGAGCAGTACTTC,CAWSVFPYEQYF
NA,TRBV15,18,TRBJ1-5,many,TGTGCCACCAGCGGCGACGGTTTCAGGCAAATAAGCAATCAGCCCCAGCATTTT,CATSGDGFRQISNQPQHF
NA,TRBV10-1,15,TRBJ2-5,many,TGCGCCAGCAGTGATACGACTAGGGGCCAAGAGACCCAGTACTTC,CASSDTTRGQETQYF
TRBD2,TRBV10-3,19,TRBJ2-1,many,TGTGCCATCCGAAACCTGGGACTAGCGGGAGGGCCAGGCAGCAATGAGCAGTTCTTC,CAIRNLGLAGGPGSNEQFF
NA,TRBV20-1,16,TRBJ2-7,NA,TGCAGTGCCCTTGACTACAGTGCGGGTACTTCTTACGAGCAGTGCTTC,CSALDYSAGTSYEQCF
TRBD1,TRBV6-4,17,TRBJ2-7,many,TGTGCCAGCAGTACTCCCTGGGGGGACAGGGAATTCTACGAGCAGTACTTC,CASSTPWGDREFYEQYF
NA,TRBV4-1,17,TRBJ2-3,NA,TGCGCCAGCAGCCAAGCTAGGGCCTTGCCGGAAGGAGATACGCAGTATTTT,CASSQARALPEGDTQYF
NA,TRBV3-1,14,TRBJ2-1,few,TGTGCCAGCAGCGCGCCGGGGACCTACAATGAGCAGTTCTTC,CASSAPGTYNEQFF
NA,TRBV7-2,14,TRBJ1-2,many,TGTGCCAGCAGCCCCACCAGGGAGAACTATGGCTACACCTTC,CASSPTRENYGYTF
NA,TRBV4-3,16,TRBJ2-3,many,TGCGCCAGCAGCCAAGTTTGGGGGAGTAGCACAGATACGCAGTATTTT,CASSQVWGSSTDTQYF
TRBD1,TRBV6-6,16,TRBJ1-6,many,TGTGCCAGCAGAGTTACGGCAGGGGGTTATAATTCACCCCTCCACTTT,CASRVTAGGYNSPLHF
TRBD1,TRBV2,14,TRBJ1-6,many,TGTGCCAGCAGGAAACAGGGGGCGAGTTCACCCCTCCACTTT,CASRKQGASSPLHF
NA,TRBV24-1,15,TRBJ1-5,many,TGTGCCACCAGTGAGGCACACGAGGGCAATCAGCCCCAGCATTTT,CATSEAHEGNQPQHF
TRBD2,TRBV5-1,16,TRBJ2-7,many,TGCGCCAGCAGCTTGGGGGGGACTAGCGGGAGGAACGAGCAGTACTTC,CASSLGGTSGRNEQYF
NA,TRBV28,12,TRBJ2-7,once,TGTGCCAGCAGTTTTCGGGATTACGAGCAGTACTTC,CASSFRDYEQYF
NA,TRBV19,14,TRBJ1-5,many,TGTGCCAGTAGTTCTTTGTATAGCAATCAGCCCCAGCATTTT,CASSSLYSNQPQHF
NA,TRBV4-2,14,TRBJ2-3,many,TGTGCCAGCAGCCAAGATTTAGGTCTCCATACGCAGTATTTT,CASSQDLGLHTQYF
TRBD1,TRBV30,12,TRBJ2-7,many,TGTGCCTGGAGCCGCGACAGGGGGGAGCAGTACTTC,CAWSRDRGEQYF
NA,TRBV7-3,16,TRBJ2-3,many,TGTGCCAGCAGCTTAATAGCGTTGACCCGAGGAGATACGCAGTATTTT,CASSLIALTRGDTQYF
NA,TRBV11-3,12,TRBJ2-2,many,TGTGCCAGCAGCCCCGGGACCGGGGAGCTGTTTTTT,CASSPGTGELFF
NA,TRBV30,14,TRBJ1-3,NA,TGTGCCCGGAGTGTAGGGATTTCTGGAAACACCATATATTTT,CARSVGISGNTIYF
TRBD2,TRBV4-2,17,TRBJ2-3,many,TGTGCCAGCAGCCAAGAGGGGCTAGCGGGAGCCACAGATACGCAGTATTTT,CASSQEGLAGATDTQYF
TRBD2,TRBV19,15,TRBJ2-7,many,TGTGCCAGTAGCCCCAGGACTAGCGGGTCCTACGAGCAGTACTTC,CASSPRTSGSYEQYF
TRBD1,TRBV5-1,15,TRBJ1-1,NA,TGCGCCAGCAGTTCCGACAGGGTTATGAACACTGAAGCTTTCTTT,CASSSDRVMNTEAFF
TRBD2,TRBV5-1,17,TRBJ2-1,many,TGCGCCAGCAGCATGGGACTAGCGGGAGCTGACGGCAATGAGCAGTTCTTC,CASSMGLAGADGNEQFF
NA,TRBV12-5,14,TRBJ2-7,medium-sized,TGTGCTAGTGGCACCGGGACATGGGGATCCGAGCAGTACTTC,CASGTGTWGSEQYF
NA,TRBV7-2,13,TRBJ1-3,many,TGTGCCAGCAGCTCGAACTCTGGAAACACCATATATTTT,CASSSNSGNTIYF
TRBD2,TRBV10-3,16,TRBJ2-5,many,TGTGCCATCAGTATCGGGCTAGCGGGAGTCCAAGAGACCCAGTACTTC,CAISIGLAGVQETQYF
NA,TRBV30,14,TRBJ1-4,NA,TGTGCCTGGAGTACAACAGCCGGAGGGGGAAAACTGTTTTTT,CAWSTTAGGGKLFF
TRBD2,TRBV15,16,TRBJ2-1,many,TGTGCCACCAGCAGAAGACTAGCGGGGGGGTACAATGAGCAGTTCTTC,CATSRRLAGGYNEQFF
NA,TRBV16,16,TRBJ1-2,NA,TGTGCCAGCAGCCAATCTATAAGGGGCAACCCGTATGGCTACACCTTC,CASSQSIRGNPYGYTF
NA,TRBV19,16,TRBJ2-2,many,TGTGCCAGTAGTATAGGTTCCCGGACAGCCACCGGGGAGCTGTTTTTT,CASSIGSRTATGELFF